The sequence of this T cell receptor beta chain was determined in a study of blood T cell repertoires in COVID-19. The wider study: PBMCs, B-cell-depleted T cells, or T cells provided the cDNA or gDNA that made up the material.

CDR3 length: 14 residues. J was trimmed by 5 bases and V by 4 bases; bases with no gene match: 8. In germline, CDR1 is MGHRA, CDR2 YSYEKL. In the original workflow: Amplification from reference gene primers served as the basis for estimated nucleated cell counts. TCRdb keeps only in-frame clones here, not all; method: immunoSEQ multiplex PCR. V, J and clone size reflect that table, while D and trimming were determined from the DNA. This sample has about 30,000 clones, with approximately 88% found just once. The J gene is TRBJ2-7, the V gene TRBV4-1, with 7 nucleotides matching TRBD1. Sequenced sample: peripheral blood. This clonotype originated in a man aged 55 to 70 with active COVID-19. The CDR3 DNA reads TGCGCCAGCAGCCGACAGGGAGACGCGAACGAGCAGTACTTC. The encoded protein is CASSRQGDANEQYF.